The rows below give T cell receptor beta chains drawn from one sample of a study of T cells in Graves' hyperthyroidism and ophthalmopathy. TCRdb fed the multiplex PCR reads into MiXCR, producing one record per CDR3 protein. This table holds a few hundred thousand distinct CDR3 sequences, 21% found once. The sequenced sample was blood. The receptors derive from a woman between 45 and 65 years old with Graves' hyperthyroidism. CDR3s include the opening cysteine and the closing phenylalanine or tryptophan. D genes are given only for firm matches. Size tells how often a clone was seen (once, few, many) or the class of an expanded clone, and some rows leave it out.

J gene: TRBJ1-2; V gene: TRBV5-1; clone size: few; D gene: .; CDR3 protein: CASSLQGGGYTF; CDR3 DNA: TGCGCCAGCAGCCTACAGGGAGGTGGCTACACCTTC
J gene: TRBJ2-4; V gene: TRBV30; clone size: .; D gene: .; CDR3 protein: CAWSETGLYIQYF; CDR3 DNA: TGTGCCTGGAGTGAGACAGGCTTATACATTCAGTACTTC
J gene: TRBJ2-7; V gene: TRBV20-1; clone size: many; D gene: .; CDR3 protein: CSLLESSTHEQYF; CDR3 DNA: TGCAGCCTCCTCGAGAGTAGTACCCACGAGCAGTACTTC
J gene: TRBJ2-2; V gene: TRBV3-1; clone size: many; D gene: TRBD2; CDR3 protein: CASRPYGLAGYTGELFF; CDR3 DNA: TGTGCCAGCAGGCCATACGGACTAGCGGGGTACACCGGGGAGCTGTTTTTT
J gene: TRBJ1-3; V gene: TRBV28; clone size: few; D gene: TRBD1; CDR3 protein: CASTLSGTEGNTIYF; CDR3 DNA: TGTGCCAGCACCTTATCCGGGACAGAAGGAAACACCATATATTTT
J gene: TRBJ1-4; V gene: TRBV12-3/TRBV12-4; clone size: many; D gene: TRBD1; CDR3 protein: CASRQGGVEKLFF; CDR3 DNA: TGTGCCAGCCGACAAGGGGGCGTTGAAAAACTGTTTTTT
J gene: TRBJ1-2; V gene: TRBV29-1; clone size: many; D gene: .; CDR3 protein: CSVEEAANYGYTF; CDR3 DNA: TGCAGCGTTGAAGAGGCAGCCAACTATGGCTACACCTTC
J gene: TRBJ2-5; V gene: TRBV10-1; clone size: many; D gene: TRBD1; CDR3 protein: CASSPGTGPPQETQYF; CDR3 DNA: TGCGCCAGCAGTCCCGGGACAGGGCCCCCACAAGAGACCCAGTACTTC
J gene: TRBJ2-5; V gene: TRBV28; clone size: .; D gene: TRBD2; CDR3 protein: CASSFLTSDKETQYF; CDR3 DNA: TGTGCCAGCAGTTTTTTGACTAGCGACAAAGAGACCCAGTACTTC
J gene: TRBJ2-7; V gene: TRBV12-3/TRBV12-4; clone size: many; D gene: .; CDR3 protein: CASSLSDPLYEQYF; CDR3 DNA: TGTGCCAGCAGTTTGTCGGACCCACTCTACGAGCAGTACTTC
J gene: TRBJ2-7; V gene: TRBV7-6; clone size: .; D gene: TRBD2; CDR3 protein: CASSPGTSGTEQYF; CDR3 DNA: TGTGCCAGCAGCCCAGGGACTAGCGGGACCGAGCAGTACTTC
J gene: TRBJ1-1; V gene: TRBV6-1; clone size: many; D gene: .; CDR3 protein: CANKEGLQNTEAFF; CDR3 DNA: TGTGCCAACAAAGAGGGACTCCAGAACACTGAAGCTTTCTTT
J gene: TRBJ2-2; V gene: TRBV10-2; clone size: many; D gene: TRBD1; CDR3 protein: CASTKTGFGTGELFF; CDR3 DNA: TGCGCCAGCACAAAGACAGGGTTTGGAACCGGGGAGCTGTTTTTT
J gene: TRBJ1-1; V gene: TRBV14; clone size: many; D gene: .; CDR3 protein: CASSQGRGGTEAFF; CDR3 DNA: TGTGCCAGCAGCCAAGGGCGAGGCGGCACTGAAGCTTTCTTT
J gene: TRBJ1-5; V gene: TRBV27; clone size: many; D gene: .; CDR3 protein: CASSLEGIGNQPQHF; CDR3 DNA: TGTGCCAGCAGTTTAGAGGGGATAGGCAATCAGCCCCAGCATTTT
J gene: TRBJ1-5; V gene: TRBV6-1; clone size: many; D gene: TRBD1; CDR3 protein: CASSESLDRVNQPQHF; CDR3 DNA: TGTGCCAGCAGTGAATCCTTGGACAGGGTAAATCAGCCCCAGCATTTT
J gene: TRBJ1-2; V gene: TRBV12-3/TRBV12-4; clone size: many; D gene: TRBD1; CDR3 protein: CASSPRGTGRIYYGYTF; CDR3 DNA: TGTGCCAGCAGTCCCAGAGGGACAGGGCGGATTTATTATGGCTACACCTTC
J gene: TRBJ2-5; V gene: TRBV6-2/TRBV6-3; clone size: .; D gene: .; CDR3 protein: CASTLGASAQETQYF; CDR3 DNA: TGTGCCAGCACTCTGGGGGCTAGCGCCCAAGAGACCCAGTACTTC
J gene: TRBJ2-4; V gene: TRBV20-1; clone size: many; D gene: TRBD1; CDR3 protein: CSAGDRGRGNIQYF; CDR3 DNA: TGCAGTGCTGGAGACAGGGGCCGGGGAAACATTCAGTACTTC
J gene: TRBJ2-7; V gene: TRBV9; clone size: many; D gene: TRBD2; CDR3 protein: CAGGVVNPEREGEHEQYF; CDR3 DNA: TGTGCCGGAGGGGTCGTAAACCCCGAGCGGGAGGGGGAGCACGAGCAGTACTTC
J gene: TRBJ2-5; V gene: TRBV12-3/TRBV12-4; clone size: many; D gene: TRBD1; CDR3 protein: CASSLRGLGETQYF; CDR3 DNA: TGTGCCAGCAGTTTAAGGGGGCTCGGAGAGACCCAGTACTTC
J gene: TRBJ2-4; V gene: TRBV12-3/TRBV12-4; clone size: many; D gene: .; CDR3 protein: CASSGGQINIQYF; CDR3 DNA: TGTGCCAGCAGCGGCGGACAGATAAACATTCAGTACTTC
J gene: TRBJ2-5; V gene: TRBV4-1; clone size: .; D gene: TRBD2; CDR3 protein: CASSPGTSGQETQYF; CDR3 DNA: TGCGCCAGCAGCCCCGGGACTAGCGGACAAGAGACCCAGTACTTC
J gene: TRBJ2-2; V gene: TRBV7-8; clone size: .; D gene: .; CDR3 protein: CASSFLRGSGGELFF; CDR3 DNA: TGTGCCAGCAGCTTCCTTAGGGGGTCTGGCGGGGAGCTGTTTTTT
J gene: TRBJ2-6; V gene: TRBV5-8; clone size: many; D gene: .; CDR3 protein: CASSLEGFRSGANVLTF; CDR3 DNA: TGTGCCAGCAGCTTGGAAGGTTTTCGCTCTGGGGCCAACGTCCTGACTTTC
J gene: TRBJ1-2; V gene: TRBV6-6; clone size: .; D gene: TRBD1; CDR3 protein: CASSYSGQGAGGYTF; CDR3 DNA: TGTGCCAGCAGTTACTCGGGGCAGGGGGCTGGTGGCTACACCTTC
J gene: TRBJ1-2; V gene: TRBV5-8; clone size: few; D gene: TRBD1; CDR3 protein: CASSFPGTGGSGYTF; CDR3 DNA: TGTGCCAGCAGCTTCCCCGGGACAGGGGGAAGCGGCTACACCTTC
J gene: TRBJ1-1; V gene: TRBV2; clone size: many; D gene: TRBD1; CDR3 protein: CASSGDRRPNTEAFF; CDR3 DNA: TGTGCCAGCAGCGGGGACAGGCGTCCGAACACTGAAGCTTTCTTT
J gene: TRBJ1-5; V gene: TRBV6-1; clone size: .; D gene: .; CDR3 protein: CASRSGDSNQPQHF; CDR3 DNA: TGTGCCAGCAGATCAGGGGATAGCAATCAGCCCCAGCATTTT
J gene: TRBJ2-7; V gene: TRBV20-1; clone size: few; D gene: TRBD2; CDR3 protein: CSASYGSSGRGYEQYF; CDR3 DNA: TGCAGTGCTAGTTACGGGTCTAGCGGGAGGGGGTACGAGCAGTACTTC
J gene: TRBJ2-6; V gene: TRBV7-6; clone size: many; D gene: TRBD1; CDR3 protein: CASSRGQGVLSGANVLTF; CDR3 DNA: TGTGCCAGCAGCCGGGGACAGGGGGTTTTATCTGGGGCCAACGTCCTGACTTTC
J gene: TRBJ2-5; V gene: TRBV9; clone size: once; D gene: TRBD2; CDR3 protein: CASSVGGRTSGRETQYF; CDR3 DNA: TGTGCCAGCAGCGTAGGTGGTCGGACTAGCGGGCGGGAGACCCAGTACTTC
J gene: TRBJ2-2; V gene: TRBV12-3/TRBV12-4; clone size: many; D gene: .; CDR3 protein: CASTLRTQNTGELFF; CDR3 DNA: TGTGCCAGCACCCTTCGGACCCAGAACACCGGGGAGCTGTTTTTT
J gene: TRBJ2-1; V gene: TRBV5-1; clone size: .; D gene: .; CDR3 protein: CASSLAPGHDYNEQFF; CDR3 DNA: TGCGCCAGCAGCTTGGCCCCGGGACATGACTACAATGAGCAGTTCTTC
J gene: TRBJ2-2; V gene: TRBV28; clone size: many; D gene: .; CDR3 protein: CASSLYPGHNTGELFF; CDR3 DNA: TGTGCCAGCAGTTTGTACCCGGGACACAACACCGGGGAGCTGTTTTTT
J gene: TRBJ2-3; V gene: TRBV6-1; clone size: many; D gene: .; CDR3 protein: CASSAGGTDTQYF; CDR3 DNA: TGTGCCAGCAGTGCGGGAGGCACAGATACGCAGTATTTT
J gene: TRBJ2-2; V gene: TRBV11-2; clone size: many; D gene: TRBD1; CDR3 protein: CASAFQGVGELFF; CDR3 DNA: TGTGCCAGCGCGTTCCAGGGGGTCGGGGAGCTGTTTTTT
J gene: TRBJ2-7; V gene: TRBV5-1; clone size: .; D gene: TRBD2; CDR3 protein: CASNQIAGGAYEQYF; CDR3 DNA: TGCGCCAGCAACCAAATAGCGGGAGGGGCCTACGAGCAGTACTTC
J gene: TRBJ2-7; V gene: TRBV20-1; clone size: many; D gene: .; CDR3 protein: CSARGLEVHEQYF; CDR3 DNA: TGCAGTGCTAGAGGACTAGAAGTGCACGAGCAGTACTTC
J gene: TRBJ2-3; V gene: TRBV27; clone size: many; D gene: TRBD2; CDR3 protein: CASSLLGGKKDTQYF; CDR3 DNA: TGTGCCAGCAGTTTATTGGGGGGGAAGAAAGATACGCAGTATTTT
J gene: TRBJ2-5; V gene: TRBV6-1; clone size: .; D gene: .; CDR3 protein: CASRRDFKETQYF; CDR3 DNA: TGTGCCAGCAGGCGGGACTTCAAAGAGACCCAGTACTTC
J gene: TRBJ2-1; V gene: TRBV7-2; clone size: many; D gene: .; CDR3 protein: CASSFMGGNEQFF; CDR3 DNA: TGTGCCAGCAGCTTTATGGGGGGCAATGAGCAGTTCTTC
J gene: TRBJ2-3; V gene: TRBV20-1; clone size: many; D gene: TRBD1; CDR3 protein: CSARKGQGTDTQYF; CDR3 DNA: TGCAGTGCTAGGAAGGGACAGGGCACAGATACGCAGTATTTT
J gene: TRBJ1-2; V gene: TRBV6-5; clone size: .; D gene: .; CDR3 protein: CASSYLAVRFNYGYTF; CDR3 DNA: TGTGCCAGCAGTTACTTGGCAGTTCGTTTTAACTATGGCTACACCTTC
J gene: TRBJ1-1; V gene: TRBV5-1; clone size: .; D gene: .; CDR3 protein: CASSSQGPRNTEAFF; CDR3 DNA: TGCGCCAGCAGCTCACAGGGTCCCCGTAACACTGAAGCTTTCTTT
J gene: TRBJ1-3; V gene: TRBV12-3/TRBV12-4; clone size: few; D gene: .; CDR3 protein: CASSSLKNSGNTIYF; CDR3 DNA: TGTGCCAGCAGTTCTCTCAAGAATTCTGGAAACACCATATATTTT
J gene: TRBJ2-5; V gene: TRBV30; clone size: .; D gene: TRBD1; CDR3 protein: CAWSRTGIETQYF; CDR3 DNA: TGTGCCTGGAGCCGGACAGGAATAGAGACCCAGTACTTC
J gene: TRBJ2-1; V gene: TRBV27; clone size: .; D gene: TRBD1; CDR3 protein: CASSLQGRTGGYNEQFF; CDR3 DNA: TGTGCCAGCAGTCTCCAGGGACGGACAGGGGGCTACAATGAGCAGTTCTTC
J gene: TRBJ2-1; V gene: TRBV7-9; clone size: many; D gene: .; CDR3 protein: CASSSGGQDEQFF; CDR3 DNA: TGTGCCAGCAGCTCCGGGGGACAAGATGAGCAGTTCTTC
J gene: TRBJ2-3; V gene: TRBV20-1; clone size: few; D gene: .; CDR3 protein: CSATGLSTDTQYF; CDR3 DNA: TGCAGTGCTACTGGTCTTAGCACAGATACGCAGTATTTT
J gene: TRBJ1-1; V gene: TRBV12-3/TRBV12-4; clone size: many; D gene: .; CDR3 protein: CASSAHRAWAEAFF; CDR3 DNA: TGTGCCAGCAGTGCCCACCGGGCGTGGGCTGAAGCTTTCTTT
J gene: TRBJ2-1; V gene: TRBV20-1; clone size: many; D gene: TRBD2; CDR3 protein: CSARRTSGGKNEQFF; CDR3 DNA: TGCAGTGCTCGTAGGACTAGCGGGGGGAAAAATGAGCAGTTCTTC
J gene: TRBJ2-7; V gene: TRBV30; clone size: few; D gene: .; CDR3 protein: CAWPDYPSYEQYF; CDR3 DNA: TGTGCCTGGCCGGACTACCCTTCCTACGAGCAGTACTTC
J gene: TRBJ2-3; V gene: TRBV18; clone size: few; D gene: .; CDR3 protein: CASSPNSAFFGVDTQYF; CDR3 DNA: TGTGCCAGCTCACCAAACTCGGCCTTCTTTGGCGTAGATACGCAGTATTTT
J gene: TRBJ1-2; V gene: TRBV10-2; clone size: few; D gene: TRBD1; CDR3 protein: CASSEWDSANYGYTF; CDR3 DNA: TGCGCCAGCAGTGAATGGGACAGCGCTAACTATGGCTACACCTTC
J gene: TRBJ1-1; V gene: TRBV19; clone size: many; D gene: TRBD1; CDR3 protein: CASTTGTALNTEAFF; CDR3 DNA: TGTGCCAGCACGACGGGGACAGCTCTGAACACTGAAGCTTTCTTT
J gene: TRBJ1-1; V gene: TRBV19; clone size: few; D gene: .; CDR3 protein: CASSKRGDTANTEAFF; CDR3 DNA: TGTGCCAGTAGTAAAAGGGGGGACACAGCGAACACTGAAGCTTTCTTT
J gene: TRBJ1-1; V gene: TRBV2; clone size: few; D gene: TRBD1; CDR3 protein: CASVGTGGGTEAFF; CDR3 DNA: TGTGCCAGCGTCGGGACAGGGGGCGGCACTGAAGCTTTCTTT
J gene: TRBJ1-2; V gene: TRBV5-1; clone size: many; D gene: .; CDR3 protein: CASSLADTYGYTF; CDR3 DNA: TGCGCCAGCAGCTTGGCTGACACCTATGGCTACACCTTC